Listed below are T cell receptor beta chains from one sample, sequenced in a study of CD8+ T cells in alopecia areata. TCRdb keeps only in-frame clones here, not all; method: immunoSEQ multiplex PCR. The table shows 90,000 to 130,000 clones, with approximately 61% occurring only once. The sample comprised NKG2D-low CD8+ T cells sorted from blood. The source is a human donor with alopecia areata. CDR3s leave out the opening cysteine and the closing phenylalanine or tryptophan. Clone size is stated in some rows and not others, as once, few, many or a class when expanded.

J,V,size,CDR3
TRBJ2-1,TRBV30,.,AWSASGSSYNEQF
TRBJ1-2,TRBV28,.,ASTHLGVYGYT
TRBJ2-1,TRBV29-1,.,SVDARVVYNEQF
TRBJ1-1,TRBV19,.,ASSRRGDLVTEAF
TRBJ2-5,TRBV29-1,few,SVESMAGQRGLYQETQY
TRBJ2-3,TRBV27,.,ASSFGQPSSTDTQY
TRBJ2-5,TRBV28,.,ASSSGDGQETQY
TRBJ2-1,TRBV28,.,ASSRTTIAGEVEEQF
TRBJ1-1,TRBV6-5,.,ASIEGVNTEAF
TRBJ2-1,TRBV11-2,.,ASSWANEQF